This T cell receptor (beta chain) stems from a study of T cells in Graves' hyperthyroidism and ophthalmopathy. Uncontrolled infection, other autoimmune disease, pregnancy or lactation excluded patients. The diagnostic basis comprised clinical symptoms, serum thyroxine and TRAb, thyroid ultrasound and orbital computed tomography. This clonotype has ten or more counts. The antigen remains unidentified. V was cut by 2 bases and J by 1 base, with 3 bases left in between. Germline V lookup: CDR1 ENHRY, CDR2 SYGVKD. CDR3 length: 12 amino acids. Regarding the study as a whole: Ophthalmopathy stood apart from stable hyperthyroidism in a 13 V-J model.

Researchers took RNA transcripts and amplified the TCR beta CDR3 regions from them. Using the HTBI primer set, a first-round RT-PCR was run on the TCR CDR3. TCRdb re-analysed the multiplex PCR reads in MiXCR, keeping a single row per CDR3 protein. The profile shows some 620,000 distinct CDR3 sequences, about a sixth of them singletons. The V gene is TRBV10-3, the J gene TRBJ2-7, with no clear D. Sequenced material: blood. The receptor was derived from a woman aged 30 to 39 with Graves' hyperthyroidism. CDR3 nucleotides: TGTGCCATCAGTGAGAGTTCCTACGAGCAGTACTTC. Encoded protein: CAISESSYEQYF.